This TCR beta chain is from a study of OX40 agonist ivuxolimab in advanced cancers. Looking at the study overall: Patients were under 90% male with ages roughly 20 to 90, mean approximately 55.

Samples of blood were obtained at baseline, on cycle 4 day 1, and on cycle 7 day 1. This CDR3 has 16 amino acids. The V gene end was trimmed by 2 bases and the J gene end by 1 base; junction bases not matched to a gene: 6. Germline lookup yields CDR1 MNHNS and CDR2 SASEGT. TCRdb keeps only in-frame clones here, not all; method: immunoSEQ multiplex PCR. The table shows 55,000 to 70,000 clones, with roughly 92% occurring only once. The sample in question was CD4+ or CD8+ T cells sorted from blood, obtained in a trial of the OX40 agonist ivuxolimab. The sequence was collected from an adult with an advanced solid tumor such as melanoma, head and neck, liver or kidney cancer. V gene TRBV6-1 combines with J gene TRBJ2-7; 9 bases match TRBD2. The DNA for the CDR3 is TGTGCCAGCAGTGAACAAGTTGCGGGGGGGTCCTACGAGCAGTACTTC. This encodes CASSEQVAGGSYEQYF.